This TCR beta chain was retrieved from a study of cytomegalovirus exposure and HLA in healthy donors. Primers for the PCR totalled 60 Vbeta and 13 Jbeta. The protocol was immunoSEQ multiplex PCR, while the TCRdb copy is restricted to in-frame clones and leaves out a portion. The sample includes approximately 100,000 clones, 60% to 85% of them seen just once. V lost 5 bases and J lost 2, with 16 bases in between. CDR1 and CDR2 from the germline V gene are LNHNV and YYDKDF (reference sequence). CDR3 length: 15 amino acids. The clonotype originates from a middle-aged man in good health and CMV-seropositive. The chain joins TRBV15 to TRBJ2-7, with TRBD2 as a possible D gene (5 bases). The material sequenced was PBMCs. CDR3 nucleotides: TGTGCCACCAGCTTTTCACGGGAACAAACCTACGAGCAGTACTTC. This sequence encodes CATSFSREQTYEQYF.